A single sample is the source of the 14 T cell receptor beta chains below, sequenced in a study of shared clonotypes between healthy human individuals. Method: immunoSEQ multiplex PCR; TCRdb's copy keeps in-frame clones and lacks some. The sample has 2 million to 2.5 million clones; approximately 95% are singletons. Source material: naive CD4+ T cells sorted from blood. Subset given: CD45RA+ positively selected. Receptors originate from a man between 18 and 35 years old in good health.

The genes are TRBV5-8 and TRBJ2-7; TRBD1 agrees at 11 bases. The CDR3 totals 14 residues. Unmatched junction bases numbered 2, after V lost 4 bases and J lost 2 bases. Per germline, CDR1 SGHTS and CDR2 YDEGEE. The CDR3 loop is CASSKDRGPYEQYF. The CDR3 bases are TGTGCCAGCAGCAAGGACAGGGGGCCCTACGAGCAGTACTTC.

The genes are TRBV18 and TRBJ1-4; D unclear. V was shortened by 3 bases and J by 4 bases, with 15 bases between the two germline ends. CDR1 and CDR2 from the germline V gene are KGHSH and LQKENI. There are 16 residues in the CDR3. DNA of the CDR3: TGTGCCAGCTCACCCTCGATCCAGCCCAATAATGAAAAACTGTTTTTT. It is translated as CASSPSIQPNNEKLFF.

The chain links TRBV4-3 to TRBJ2-1; 13 bases are a match to TRBD2. The junction had 5 bases not matched to a gene; V was cut back by 1 base and J by 8 bases. CDR1 is LGHNA and CDR2 is YSLEER in the germline V gene. There are 16 residues in the CDR3. This chain's CDR3 is CASSQGGLAGDHEQFF. The CDR3 coding sequence is TGCGCCAGCAGCCAAGGAGGACTAGCGGGAGACCATGAGCAGTTCTTC.

As to this clone: Within the sample, other DNA sequences also encode this same CDR3. The chain is built from TRBV27 and TRBJ1-6; 7 nucleotides agree with TRBD1. V lost 5 bases and J lost 4; bases outside the gene matches: 2. CDR1 is MNHEY and CDR2 is SMNVEV in the germline V gene (reference sequence). The CDR3 extends over 14 amino acids. CDR3 nucleotides: TGTGCCAGCAGTCGGGACAGTTATAATTCACCCCTCCACTTT. Protein: CASSRDSYNSPLHF.

The rearrangement uses TRBV19 and TRBJ1-3; 7 positions match TRBD1. The V gene's germline CDR1 is LNHDA and CDR2 SQIVND (reference sequence). J was trimmed by 2 bases and V by 6 bases; bases with no gene match: 7. The CDR3 covers 15 residues. CDR3 sequence reads: CASSPQGRTGNTIYF. CDR3 sequence (DNA): TGTGCCAGTAGCCCACAGGGGAGAACTGGAAACACCATATATTTT.

V and J are TRBV28 and TRBJ1-2; weak D call: TRBD1 (6 bases). V gave up 5 bases and J gave up 2 bases, with 15 bases separating them. Germline V gene data show CDR1 as MDHEN and CDR2 as SYDVKM. The CDR3 is 15 amino acids. The DNA of the CDR3 is TGTGCCAGCAGTATCACAGGGAACGGAAACTATGGCTACACCTTC. Its translation: CASSITGNGNYGYTF.

This chain joins TRBV30 and TRBJ2-7; TRBD1 aligns across 9 bases. Trimming removed 1 base from V and 3 bases from J; junction bases left unmatched: 4. CDR1 and CDR2 (germline): GTSNPN, SVGIG (reference sequence). The CDR3 extends over 14 amino acids. The CDR3 reads CAWSDRGLSYEQYF. In DNA, the CDR3 is TGTGCCTGGAGTGACAGGGGGCTTAGCTACGAGCAGTACTTC.

The chain joins TRBV5-1 to TRBJ2-7; TRBD2 agrees at 11 bases. J gave up 3 bases and V 5 bases, and 7 bases lay outside the gene matches. This CDR3 is 15 amino acids long. From germline, CDR1 is SGHRS and CDR2 YFSETQ. CDR3 coding DNA: TGCGCCAGCAGGACCGGGACTAGCGGATTCTACGAGCAGTACTTC. It encodes CASRTGTSGFYEQYF.

This clone was detected only once. The rearrangement uses TRBV9 and TRBJ2-5, with 11 bases identical to TRBD2. The CDR3 covers 17 residues. Per the germline V gene, CDR1 is SGDLS and CDR2 is YYNGEE. J lost 2 bases, V lost 0 bases, and 6 bases had no gene match. The CDR3 nucleotides are TGTGCCAGCAGCGTAGACCCTACTAGCGGGGGACAAGAGACCCAGTACTTC. Encoded protein: CASSVDPTSGGQETQYF.

This rearrangement joins TRBV7-9 to TRBJ2-2; D is perhaps TRBD1 or TRBD2 (6 bases each). Germline assignment: CDR1 SEHNR and CDR2 FQNEAQ (reference sequence). CDR3 size: 16 residues. Trimming removed 5 bases from V and 1 base from J, with 14 bases in between. CDR3 residues: CASSPTGARNTGELFF. The CDR3, as DNA: TGTGCCAGCAGCCCTACGGGGGCCAGGAACACCGGGGAGCTGTTTTTT.

Details on this clone: Different DNA sequences within this sample yield the same CDR3. V is TRBV7-2 and J is TRBJ1-2; perhaps TRBD1 as D (6 bases). In germline, CDR1 is SGHTA, CDR2 FQGNSA. The CDR3 has 12 residues. V was pared by 5 bases and J by 5 bases, with 9 bases between. In DNA, the CDR3 is TGTGCCAGCAGCCCGGACAGATATGGCTACACCTTC. Its translation is CASSPDRYGYTF.

The rearrangement links TRBV4-2 to TRBJ1-3; D is unresolved. The CDR3 is made up of 16 amino acids. V was shortened by 0 bases and J by 0 bases, with 9 bases between the two germline ends. CDR1 LGHNA and CDR2 YNFKEQ come from the germline V gene. DNA of the CDR3: TGTGCCAGCAGCCAAGAGGTCCCGAGCTCTGGAAACACCATATATTTT. It codes for CASSQEVPSSGNTIYF.

The rearrangement joins TRBV19 to TRBJ2-7; D possibly matches TRBD1 or TRBD2 (5 bases each). Trimming removed 6 bases from V and 0 bases from J, with 12 bases in between. The CDR3 extends over 14 amino acids. Germline V gene lookup returns CDR1 LNHDA and CDR2 SQIVND (reference sequence). Here the CDR3 reads CASRNPGSSYEQYF. The CDR3 coding sequence is TGTGCCAGTAGAAATCCAGGGAGCTCCTACGAGCAGTACTTC.

The CDR3: CASSEGPGTSGNTIYF. The CDR3, as DNA: TGTGCCAGCAGTGAAGGCCCCGGAACCTCTGGAAACACCATATATTTT. V and J are TRBV2 and TRBJ1-3; D not resolved. Germline V lookup: CDR1 SNHLY, CDR2 FYNNEI. The CDR3 extends over 16 amino acids. The V end was cut by 1 base, the J end by 0 bases, with 10 bases between.